A selection of T cell receptor beta chains follows, all from one sample in a study of T cell repertoires in cytomegalovirus infection. TCRdb called the reads again in MiXCR, with one record for every CDR3 protein. The repertoire has around 310,000 distinct CDR3 sequences, roughly 17% of them found once; the top ten carry about 12%. Sequenced input: PBMCs. The receptors come from a human donor in good health (CMV status not recorded). Some clones in this sample may be carry-over from other donors' samples. CDR3s include the opening cysteine and the closing phenylalanine or tryptophan. A D gene is named only where the DNA matches it firmly. Expanded clones get a size class; other rows say once, few or many, or leave the size out.

clone size: many
D gene: NA
J gene: TRBJ2-5
V gene: TRBV7-2
CDR3 protein: CASSKYGPGETQYF
CDR3 DNA: TGTGCCAGCAGTAAATATGGCCCCGGGGAGACCCAGTACTTC

clone size: many
D gene: TRBD1
J gene: TRBJ2-5
V gene: TRBV5-4
CDR3 protein: CASSGTDQETQYF
CDR3 DNA: TGTGCCAGCAGCGGGACAGATCAAGAGACCCAGTACTTC

clone size: NA
D gene: TRBD2
J gene: TRBJ2-7
V gene: TRBV13
CDR3 protein: CASSKRLAGVTSRTYEQYF
CDR3 DNA: TGTGCCAGCAGCAAACGACTAGCGGGGGTTACTAGCCGAACATACGAGCAGTACTTC

clone size: few
D gene: NA
J gene: TRBJ1-4
V gene: TRBV7-2
CDR3 protein: CASSLTRSNEKLFF
CDR3 DNA: TGTGCCAGCAGCTTAACTCGGTCTAATGAAAAACTGTTTTTT

clone size: many
D gene: TRBD1
J gene: TRBJ2-2
V gene: TRBV12-3/TRBV12-4
CDR3 protein: CASSYHQGDTGELFF
CDR3 DNA: TGTGCCAGCAGTTACCACCAGGGGGACACCGGGGAGCTGTTTTTT

clone size: NA
D gene: NA
J gene: TRBJ1-1
V gene: TRBV10-3
CDR3 protein: CAISEKGDTFSGTEAFF
CDR3 DNA: TGTGCCATCAGTGAGAAGGGCGACACCTTCAGTGGGACTGAAGCTTTCTTT

clone size: few
D gene: TRBD1
J gene: TRBJ2-7
V gene: TRBV20-1
CDR3 protein: CSARRPGTGKREEQYF
CDR3 DNA: TGCAGTGCTAGACGACCCGGGACAGGGAAAAGGGAAGAGCAGTACTTC

clone size: few
D gene: TRBD1
J gene: TRBJ1-4
V gene: TRBV12-3/TRBV12-4
CDR3 protein: CASSFSARGPEKLFF
CDR3 DNA: TGTGCCAGCAGTTTTTCGGCCAGGGGGCCTGAAAAACTGTTTTTT

clone size: many
D gene: NA
J gene: TRBJ1-1
V gene: TRBV7-9
CDR3 protein: CASSPGQYTEAFF
CDR3 DNA: TGTGCCAGCAGCCCAGGACAATACACTGAAGCTTTCTTT

clone size: NA
D gene: NA
J gene: TRBJ2-3
V gene: TRBV28
CDR3 protein: CASSPAGLGADTQYF
CDR3 DNA: TGTGCCAGCAGTCCGGCAGGGCTTGGAGCAGATACGCAGTATTTT

clone size: many
D gene: TRBD2
J gene: TRBJ2-3
V gene: TRBV7-2
CDR3 protein: CASSLGGTTRDTQYF
CDR3 DNA: TGTGCCAGCAGCTTAGGAGGGACTACCCGAGATACGCAGTATTTT

clone size: few
D gene: NA
J gene: TRBJ1-4
V gene: TRBV4-1
CDR3 protein: CASSQDRYREVEKLFF
CDR3 DNA: TGCGCCAGCAGCCAAGATAGGTACAGGGAGGTTGAAAAACTGTTTTTT

clone size: few
D gene: NA
J gene: TRBJ1-5
V gene: TRBV4-3
CDR3 protein: CASSLGVGGSSNQPQHF
CDR3 DNA: TGCGCCAGCAGCCTAGGGGTCGGGGGCAGCAGCAATCAGCCCCAGCATTTT

clone size: NA
D gene: TRBD2
J gene: TRBJ2-7
V gene: TRBV7-2
CDR3 protein: CASSYSGGAAYEQYF
CDR3 DNA: TGTGCCAGCAGCTATAGCGGGGGGGCTGCCTACGAGCAGTACTTC

clone size: many
D gene: TRBD2
J gene: TRBJ2-7
V gene: TRBV7-9
CDR3 protein: CASTRGETLYEQYF
CDR3 DNA: TGTGCCAGCACCCGGGGGGAGACCCTCTACGAGCAGTACTTC

clone size: many
D gene: NA
J gene: TRBJ1-1
V gene: TRBV11-2
CDR3 protein: CASSLDRTAWNTEAFF
CDR3 DNA: TGTGCCAGCAGCTTAGACCGGACAGCATGGAACACTGAAGCTTTCTTT

clone size: few
D gene: TRBD1
J gene: TRBJ2-5
V gene: TRBV19
CDR3 protein: CASSTTGVGQETQYF
CDR3 DNA: TGTGCCAGTAGTACGACAGGGGTAGGCCAAGAGACCCAGTACTTC

clone size: NA
D gene: NA
J gene: TRBJ1-5
V gene: TRBV2
CDR3 protein: CASSPEDTSNQPQHF
CDR3 DNA: TGTGCCAGCAGCCCCGAGGACACTAGCAATCAGCCCCAGCATTTT

clone size: many
D gene: NA
J gene: TRBJ1-1
V gene: TRBV7-6
CDR3 protein: CASSQLGGLGTEAFF
CDR3 DNA: TGTGCCAGCAGCCAACTCGGGGGGCTGGGCACTGAAGCTTTCTTT

clone size: many
D gene: TRBD2
J gene: TRBJ2-1
V gene: TRBV7-9
CDR3 protein: CASSLMGLAEYNEQFF
CDR3 DNA: TGTGCCAGCAGCTTGATGGGACTAGCGGAATACAATGAGCAGTTCTTC

clone size: many
D gene: TRBD1
J gene: TRBJ2-2
V gene: TRBV6-2/TRBV6-3
CDR3 protein: CASSAQGAGTGELFF
CDR3 DNA: TGTGCCAGCAGTGCCCAGGGGGCTGGCACCGGGGAGCTGTTTTTT

clone size: few
D gene: NA
J gene: TRBJ2-2
V gene: TRBV18
CDR3 protein: CASSPTKQAGELFF
CDR3 DNA: TGTGCCAGCTCACCAACAAAGCAAGCCGGGGAGCTGTTTTTT

clone size: few
D gene: NA
J gene: TRBJ1-5
V gene: TRBV20-1
CDR3 protein: CSAKIGTNNQPQHF
CDR3 DNA: TGCAGTGCAAAGATCGGGACAAACAATCAGCCCCAGCATTTT

clone size: many
D gene: NA
J gene: TRBJ2-5
V gene: TRBV7-8
CDR3 protein: CASSLGVPQGTQYF
CDR3 DNA: TGTGCCAGCAGCTTAGGGGTGCCACAGGGGACCCAGTACTTC

clone size: NA
D gene: NA
J gene: TRBJ1-2
V gene: TRBV6-1
CDR3 protein: CASSESGSWNYGYTF
CDR3 DNA: TGTGCCAGCAGTGAATCAGGGTCGTGGAACTATGGCTACACCTTC

clone size: NA
D gene: NA
J gene: TRBJ2-3
V gene: TRBV29-1
CDR3 protein: CSVEDVGRGTDTQYF
CDR3 DNA: TGCAGCGTTGAAGATGTAGGCAGGGGCACAGATACGCAGTATTTT

clone size: few
D gene: TRBD1
J gene: TRBJ1-4
V gene: TRBV6-6
CDR3 protein: CASSYGDSTNEKLFF
CDR3 DNA: TGTGCCAGCAGTTACGGGGACAGCACTAATGAAAAACTGTTTTTT

clone size: many
D gene: TRBD1
J gene: TRBJ2-7
V gene: TRBV28
CDR3 protein: CASSPADRAGLYEQYF
CDR3 DNA: TGTGCCAGCAGCCCCGCGGACAGGGCGGGTCTCTACGAGCAGTACTTC

clone size: many
D gene: NA
J gene: TRBJ1-1
V gene: TRBV7-6
CDR3 protein: CASSLTDSEAFF
CDR3 DNA: TGTGCCAGCAGCTTGACAGACAGTGAAGCTTTCTTT

clone size: NA
D gene: NA
J gene: TRBJ1-6
V gene: TRBV28
CDR3 protein: CASDSIGGGGQNSPLHF
CDR3 DNA: TGTGCCAGCGATTCCATAGGTGGGGGAGGGCAAAATTCACCCCTCCACTTT

clone size: NA
D gene: TRBD1
J gene: TRBJ1-1
V gene: TRBV18
CDR3 protein: CASSPNEIFGQGAVEAFF
CDR3 DNA: TGTGCCAGCTCACCAAATGAGATATTCGGACAGGGGGCCGTTGAAGCTTTCTTT

clone size: few
D gene: NA
J gene: TRBJ2-2
V gene: TRBV7-9
CDR3 protein: CASSLVGLSANTGELFF
CDR3 DNA: TGTGCCAGCAGCTTAGTGGGGCTGAGCGCGAACACCGGGGAGCTGTTTTTT

clone size: many
D gene: NA
J gene: TRBJ2-2
V gene: TRBV7-9
CDR3 protein: CASSLRQTNTGELFF
CDR3 DNA: TGTGCCAGCAGCTTACGACAGACCAACACCGGGGAGCTGTTTTTT

clone size: few
D gene: NA
J gene: TRBJ1-5
V gene: TRBV4-3
CDR3 protein: CASSSYRGSQPQHF
CDR3 DNA: TGCGCCAGCAGCTCATACCGGGGGAGTCAGCCCCAGCATTTT

clone size: many
D gene: NA
J gene: TRBJ1-3
V gene: TRBV7-9
CDR3 protein: CASSFSKSGNTIYF
CDR3 DNA: TGTGCCAGCAGCTTTAGCAAATCTGGAAACACCATATATTTT

clone size: many
D gene: NA
J gene: TRBJ2-2
V gene: TRBV7-8
CDR3 protein: CASSPKLATSNTGELFF
CDR3 DNA: TGTGCCAGCAGCCCCAAGCTGGCAACATCGAACACCGGGGAGCTGTTTTTT

clone size: once
D gene: TRBD2
J gene: TRBJ2-5
V gene: TRBV6-2/TRBV6-3
CDR3 protein: CASSGRLAGQETQYF
CDR3 DNA: TGTGCCAGCAGCGGGAGACTAGCGGGGCAAGAGACCCAGTACTTC

clone size: NA
D gene: NA
J gene: TRBJ2-1
V gene: TRBV15
CDR3 protein: CATSREASGNEQFF
CDR3 DNA: TGTGCCACCAGCAGAGAAGCCAGCGGGAATGAGCAGTTCTTC

clone size: once
D gene: TRBD1
J gene: TRBJ1-2
V gene: TRBV14
CDR3 protein: CASSQATAGGWSYGYTF
CDR3 DNA: TGTGCCAGCAGCCAAGCTACGGCAGGGGGCTGGAGCTATGGCTACACCTTC

clone size: NA
D gene: TRBD2
J gene: TRBJ2-3
V gene: TRBV5-4
CDR3 protein: CASSLYLAGIRDTQYF
CDR3 DNA: TGTGCCAGCAGCTTGTATCTAGCGGGGATCCGAGATACGCAGTATTTT

clone size: few
D gene: TRBD2
J gene: TRBJ2-1
V gene: TRBV11-3
CDR3 protein: CASSLSSAGIYNEQFF
CDR3 DNA: TGTGCCAGCAGCTTATCGTCAGCGGGAATCTACAATGAGCAGTTCTTC

clone size: NA
D gene: NA
J gene: TRBJ2-1
V gene: TRBV10-3
CDR3 protein: CAISERSAGGNEQFF
CDR3 DNA: TGTGCCATCAGTGAGAGATCGGCAGGGGGGAATGAGCAGTTCTTC

clone size: NA
D gene: NA
J gene: TRBJ1-2
V gene: TRBV28
CDR3 protein: CASSLEMSNYGYTF
CDR3 DNA: TGTGCCAGCAGTCTCGAGATGTCTAACTATGGCTACACCTTC

clone size: few
D gene: TRBD1
J gene: TRBJ2-3
V gene: TRBV20-1
CDR3 protein: CSATPGQEQTQYF
CDR3 DNA: TGCAGTGCTACCCCCGGACAGGAGCAAACGCAGTATTTT

clone size: NA
D gene: NA
J gene: TRBJ2-3
V gene: TRBV20-1
CDR3 protein: CSATSRTDTQYF
CDR3 DNA: TGCAGTGCTACAAGCCGTACAGATACGCAGTATTTT

clone size: many
D gene: NA
J gene: TRBJ1-3
V gene: TRBV20-1
CDR3 protein: CSARDSTAGNTIYF
CDR3 DNA: TGCAGTGCTAGAGATTCAACCGCAGGAAACACCATATATTTT

clone size: NA
D gene: TRBD2
J gene: TRBJ2-2
V gene: TRBV12-3/TRBV12-4
CDR3 protein: CASRGRGHTGELFF
CDR3 DNA: TGTGCCAGCCGTGGGAGGGGTCACACCGGGGAGCTGTTTTTT

clone size: many
D gene: TRBD1
J gene: TRBJ2-3
V gene: TRBV11-2
CDR3 protein: CASSSGDREVWYTDTQYF
CDR3 DNA: TGTGCCAGCAGCTCAGGGGACAGGGAGGTATGGTACACAGATACGCAGTATTTT

clone size: many
D gene: TRBD1
J gene: TRBJ2-7
V gene: TRBV6-1
CDR3 protein: CASSEIFGTGVYEQYF
CDR3 DNA: TGTGCCAGCAGTGAAATCTTCGGGACAGGGGTCTACGAGCAGTACTTC

clone size: few
D gene: NA
J gene: TRBJ1-5
V gene: TRBV7-6
CDR3 protein: CASSLASGLNQPQHF
CDR3 DNA: TGTGCCAGCAGCTTAGCGAGTGGGCTCAATCAGCCCCAGCATTTT

clone size: NA
D gene: NA
J gene: TRBJ2-7
V gene: TRBV29-1
CDR3 protein: CSVVGPGREQYF
CDR3 DNA: NA

clone size: NA
D gene: NA
J gene: TRBJ2-7
V gene: TRBV12-3/TRBV12-4
CDR3 protein: CASSPGVNEQYF
CDR3 DNA: TGTGCCAGCAGCCCGGGGGTTAACGAGCAGTACTTC